One sample yielded the 13 T cell receptor beta chains listed below, sequenced in a study of T cell clones after liver transplantation. Sequencing used immunoSEQ multiplex PCR; TCRdb keeps in-frame clones, though not all of them. The data contain roughly 51,000 clones, 55% to 85% of them singletons. The sample here was CD4+ T cells from blood, taken about 56 months after liver transplant. The receptors stem from a human patient who received a liver transplant. Certain T cells may be donor cells from the graft.

The J gene is TRBJ1-2, the V gene TRBV18; D gene unclear. The ends were cut back, 0 bases at V and 7 bases at J, with 18 bases in the middle. This CDR3 spans 16 amino acids. CDR1 is KGHSH, CDR2 LQKENI, per germline. CDR3 loop: CASSPPNGSVSSGYTF. The CDR3 DNA is TGTGCCAGCTCACCACCCAACGGGAGCGTGAGTAGTGGCTACACCTTC.

V usage is TRBV9 and J usage is TRBJ2-7, with 7 bases lining up with TRBD2. The CDR3 runs to 14 residues. V lost 3 bases to trimming and J lost 1 base; unmatched junction nucleotides: 4. The germline V gene has CDR1 SGDLS and CDR2 YYNGEE. The CDR3 sequence is CASSARGGSYEQYF. Here the CDR3 DNA reads TGTGCCAGCAGCGCACGGGGAGGGTCCTACGAGCAGTACTTC. Full variable domain (missing parts from reference TRBV9 and TRBJ2-7): DSGVTQTPKHLITATGQRVTLRCSPRSGDLSVYWYQQSLDQGLQFLIQYYNGEERAKGNILERFSAQQFPDLHSELNLSSLELGDSALYFCASSARGGSYEQYFGPGTRLTVT.

The genes are TRBV19 and TRBJ2-7; 9 bases map to TRBD1. Trimming at V came to 9 bases and at J to 2 bases, leaving 17 bases not matched to a gene. This CDR3 region has 17 residues. CDR1 and CDR2 from the germline V gene are LNHDA and SQIVND (reference sequence). The CDR3 sequence: CARCDLKGQGSPYEQYF. In nucleotides, the CDR3 is TGTGCCAGATGCGACCTAAAGGGACAGGGATCTCCCTACGAGCAGTACTTC.

This chain links TRBV6-5 with TRBJ1-3; 7 positions match TRBD1. With 2 bases clipped from V and 0 bases from J, the junction kept 4 bases outside the gene matches. The CDR3 consists of 16 residues. Germline V gives CDR1 MNHEY, CDR2 SVGAGI. CDR3 loop: CASSYRQGYSGNTIYF. The CDR3 region has the DNA TGTGCCAGCAGTTACCGACAGGGCTACTCTGGAAACACCATATATTTT.

This chain links TRBV6-1 with TRBJ2-4, with a weak D call TRBD1 (6 bases). This CDR3 has 16 amino acids. Trimming left V 2 bases short and J 8 bases short, with 19 bases between. CDR1 and CDR2 (germline): MNHNS, SASEGT. The CDR3 DNA follows: TGTGCCAGCAGTGAAAGGGTAGGACAGTCCGGGGACATTCAGTACTTC. Translated: CASSERVGQSGDIQYF.

Only a few counts were recorded for this clone. The V and J genes are TRBV6-5 and TRBJ2-3; D remains ambiguous. In germline, CDR1 is MNHEY, CDR2 SVGAGI. The CDR3 has 13 amino acids. Trimming stripped 0 bases from V and 7 bases from J, with 8 bases between. The CDR3 region is CASSYSTLNTQYF. The CDR3 DNA follows: TGTGCCAGCAGTTACTCGACACTAAATACGCAGTATTTT.

The chain is built from TRBV9 and TRBJ1-2; tentatively, D is TRBD1 (5 bases). The CDR3 loop spans 13 amino acids. Germline V gene data show CDR1 as SGDLS and CDR2 as YYNGEE. V lost 5 bases, J lost 8 bases, and 16 bases lay in between. The CDR3 nucleotides are TGTGCCAGCAGTCTCACGGGGGATGAGGGCTACACCTTC. It specifies CASSLTGDEGYTF.

The rearrangement uses TRBV5-4 and TRBJ2-7; possible D gene TRBD1, 6 bases. The CDR3 runs to 14 residues. Germline lookup yields CDR1 SGHNT and CDR2 YYREEE (reference sequence). The germline V and J ends were trimmed by 4 bases and 0 bases, with 11 bases remaining between them. The CDR3 DNA is TGTGCCAGCAGCCCAGCGGACAGCTCCTACGAGCAGTACTTC. Translation: CASSPADSSYEQYF.

This clone is classed as medium-sized. The gene calls are TRBV18 and TRBJ1-1; TRBD1 might be the D (6 bases). V was pared by 6 bases and J by 3 bases, with 11 bases between. From germline, CDR1 is KGHSH and CDR2 LQKENI. The CDR3 consists of 13 residues. Written as DNA, the CDR3 is TGTGCCAGCTCCGCAGGGGTGGACACTGAAGCTTTCTTT. It translates to CASSAGVDTEAFF.

This clone has more than one count but fewer than ten. The V and J genes are TRBV27 and TRBJ1-2; D may be TRBD1 (6 bases). The length of the CDR3 is 12 residues. The V gene lost 5 bases and the J gene lost 8 bases, with 12 bases spanning the gap. Germline CDR1 MNHEY, CDR2 SMNVEV (reference sequence). The CDR3 DNA reads as TGTGCCAGCAGTCCTACAGGGAAGGGCTACACCTTC. It specifies CASSPTGKGYTF.

Here the CDR3 DNA reads TGTGCCAGCAGCTTTGGGACAGGGTCCAATGAGCAGTTCTTC. Protein: CASSFGTGSNEQFF. The chain joins TRBV7-3 to TRBJ2-1, with TRBD1 matching 9 bases. Losses at the gene ends were 3 bases for V and 6 bases for J; bases not matched to a gene: 3. Germline lookup yields CDR1 SGHTA and CDR2 FQGTGA. This CDR3 spans 14 amino acids.

CDR3 in DNA: TGTGCCAGCAGCTGGGGGACAGGGCCCCACAATGAGCAGTTCTTC. Amino acids: CASSWGTGPHNEQFF. The V and J genes are TRBV11-2 and TRBJ2-1, with 9 positions matching TRBD1. This CDR3 spans 15 amino acids. The ends lost 4 bases at V and 5 bases at J; junction bases unmatched: 6. The germline V gene encodes CDR1 SGHAT and CDR2 FQNNGV.

The chain carries TRBV19 and TRBJ2-7; TRBD2 aligns across 9 bases. With V trimmed by 10 bases and J by 1 base, 11 bases remained unmatched. From germline, CDR1 is LNHDA and CDR2 SQIVND (reference sequence). There are 15 residues in the CDR3. The CDR3 DNA is TGTGCCACTGGAGAGACTAGCGGAACTTCCTACGAGCAGTACTTC. The encoded protein is CATGETSGTSYEQYF.